The 12 T cell receptor beta chains below come from one sample, sequenced in a study of regulatory T cells in long-lasting Graves disease. HTBI primers from iRepertoire and Arm-PCR of CDR3 regions yielded the TCR beta libraries. In TCRdb, the multiplex PCR reads were re-called with MiXCR into one record per CDR3 protein. The data hold a few hundred thousand distinct CDR3 sequences, with less than 25% observed a single time. Time point defined: persistent/refractory GD, antithyroid drugs over 5 years with positive TRAb. Scientists built the TCR library using RNA that was extracted from PBMCs. Sequencing used peripheral blood mononuclear cells (PBMCs), obtained when the disease was refractory, from a patient treated with antithyroid drugs. The receptor source for this set is a female donor with Graves disease.

This clonotype was picked up many times. The gene calls are TRBV28 and TRBJ1-1, with D perhaps TRBD1 (5 bases). Germline V gene sequence: CDR1 MDHEN, CDR2 SYDVKM. V was trimmed by 7 bases and J by 6 bases, leaving 18 bases between them. This CDR3 spans 14 amino acids. The CDR3 region has the DNA TGTGCCAGCATCCTACGGGCAGGGCGGGCTGAAGCTTTCTTT. It codes for CASILRAGRAEAFF.

Comments on this clonotype: A much larger clone lies one base from this, so it may be a read error. The chain has TRBV2 and TRBJ1-2; no clear D. Trimming shortened V by 3 bases and J by 14 bases, and 13 bases separated the two germline ends. CDR1 and CDR2 from the germline V gene are SNHLY and FYNNEI. The CDR3 runs to 11 residues. The CDR3, as DNA: TGTGCCAGCAGTGAGTTGCAGGCTTTTACCTTC. Protein: CASSELQAFTF.

This CDR3 reads CAIRVAGGYLEQYF. The CDR3 bases are TGTGCCATCAGAGTAGCGGGAGGTTATTTGGAGCAGTACTTC. The chain links TRBV10-3 to TRBJ2-7; 10 bases are a match to TRBD2. V shed 6 bases and J 7 bases; nucleotides not matched to a gene: 9. The CDR3 contains 14 residues. Looked up from germline, CDR1 is ENHRY and CDR2 is SYGVKD.

Comments on this clonotype: Given a much more abundant clone one base away, this may be a read error. The chain employs TRBV6-2 or TRBV6-3 and TRBJ1-2; no firm D call. The germline V gene encodes CDR1 MNHEY and CDR2 SVGEGT. With 8 bases removed from V and 2 bases from J, the gap between germline ends came to 12 bases. The CDR3 covers 13 residues. The DNA for the CDR3 is TGTGCCAGCGGCTACGACGGAAACTATGGCTACACCTTC. Translation: CASGYDGNYGYTF.

In its sample, this clonotype was seen many times. The chain uses TRBV28 and TRBJ2-5, with 8 nucleotides matching TRBD1. The CDR3 covers 14 residues. V was clipped by 6 bases and J by 5 bases; unmatched bases: 8. CDR1 is MDHEN, CDR2 SYDVKM, per germline. The CDR3 nucleotides read TGTGCCAGCAGCCCGGACAGGGCCAGGGAGACCCAGTACTTC. Translating it yields CASSPDRARETQYF.

This clonotype has at least ten counts. The chain couples TRBV2 to TRBJ2-2; TRBD1 aligns across 9 bases. Trimming took 6 bases from V and 3 from J; bases not matched to a gene: 5. Germline V CDR1 and CDR2: SNHLY, FYNNEI. The length of the CDR3 is 15 residues. The CDR3 is CASRGNRGHTGELFF. The CDR3 DNA reads TGTGCCAGCAGGGGAAACAGGGGGCACACCGGGGAGCTGTTTTTT.

This chain joins TRBV12-3 or TRBV12-4 and TRBJ2-1; 11 bases map to TRBD2. With V trimmed by 6 bases and J by 5 bases, 3 bases remained unmatched. The CDR3 has 14 amino acids. The CDR3 spells CASRVAGGHNEQFF. CDR3 DNA sequence: TGTGCCAGCAGGGTAGCGGGAGGGCACAATGAGCAGTTCTTC.

The chain combines TRBV2 with TRBJ2-7, with D perhaps TRBD1 (6 bases). CDR1 and CDR2 (germline): SNHLY, FYNNEI. The CDR3 runs to 15 residues. Trimming stripped 2 bases from V and 5 bases from J, with 16 bases between. Here the CDR3 reads CASSEYVRGTDEQYF. As DNA, the CDR3 is TGTGCCAGCAGTGAATATGTAAGGGGGACGGACGAGCAGTACTTC. The full variable domain, its missing parts supplied by reference TRBV2 and TRBJ2-7, is EPEVTQTPSHQVTQMGQEVILRCVPISNHLYFYWYRQILGQKVEFLVSFYNNEISEKSEIFDDQFSVERPDGSNFTLKIRSTKLEDSAMYFCASSEYVRGTDEQYFGPGTRLTVT.

Points on this clonotype: A much larger clone lies a single base off, so this may be a read error. The chain couples TRBV28 to TRBJ2-3; possible D gene TRBD2, 6 bases. Germline CDR1 MDHEN, CDR2 SYDVKM. The CDR3 is made up of 19 amino acids. V lost 5 bases and J 6 bases, leaving 30 bases between the germline ends. DNA of the CDR3: TGTGCCAGCAGTACATCAACGCCTAGCGAGAGGGCCGGGTTGGATACGCAGTATTTT. Protein product: CASSTSTPSERAGLDTQYF.

This clonotype has ten or more counts. This rearrangement joins TRBV24-1 to TRBJ1-5, with D perhaps matching TRBD1 (6 bases). The V end was cut by 10 bases, the J end by 6 bases, with 24 bases between. Germline lookup yields CDR1 KGHDR and CDR2 SFDVKD. There are 16 residues in the CDR3. The CDR3, as DNA: TGTGCCACGGGCCACGGGGGCAGCATGACGGGTCAGCCCCAGCATTTT. Residues: CATGHGGSMTGQPQHF.

This clonotype was recorded at least ten times. The V and J genes are TRBV10-3 and TRBJ1-1; D gene unclear. The V gene lost 7 bases and the J gene lost 1 base, with 7 bases spanning the gap. Looked up from germline, CDR1 is ENHRY and CDR2 is SYGVKD. The length of the CDR3 is 12 residues. DNA for the CDR3: TGTGCCATCAAGGCAGAGAACACTGAAGCTTTCTTT. Its translation is CAIKAENTEAFF.

At least ten counts were recorded for this clonotype. V and J are TRBV12-3 or TRBV12-4 and TRBJ2-4; either TRBD1 or TRBD2 may supply D (5 bases each). V was trimmed by 10 bases and J by 3 bases, leaving 28 bases between them. The CDR3 runs 18 residues. The CDR3 DNA reads as TGTGCCATCCCGCCCCAGGGTAGCAGCGGCCGGAACAAAAACATTCAGTACTTC. Translated: CAIPPQGSSGRNKNIQYF.